This entry concerns a single T cell receptor (beta chain). Its target is unknown. Across several immunoSEQ plates, the genomic DNA of each subset was split evenly. The assay was immunoSEQ multiplex PCR, and TCRdb's table has in-frame clones only and misses some. Here the sample spans roughly 1 million clones, 65% to 80% being singletons. These data come from a study of shared clonotypes between healthy human individuals. Trimming removed 2 bases from V and 1 base from J, with 9 bases in between. This CDR3 contains 14 residues. Germline loops: CDR1 SGDLS, CDR2 YYNGEE. All the donors were Caucasian adults who lived in Nashville, Tennessee. Findings and caveats of the study: What limited the represented genetic and exposure-history diversity was the small number of donors.

This TCR was recovered from a young man in good health. The genes are TRBV9 and TRBJ1-2, with D tentatively TRBD1 (5 bases). The sequenced sample consisted of memory CD4+ T cells sorted from blood. The subset is: CD45RA-negative fraction. Here the CDR3 reads CASSVGGDNYGYTF. Written as DNA, the CDR3 is TGTGCCAGCAGCGTTGGGGGGGATAACTATGGCTACACCTTC. The complete variable domain, with remaining parts taken from reference TRBV9 and TRBJ1-2, reads DSGVTQTPKHLITATGQRVTLRCSPRSGDLSVYWYQQSLDQGLQFLIQYYNGEERAKGNILERFSAQQFPDLHSELNLSSLELGDSALYFCASSVGGDNYGYTFGSGTRLTVV.